This TCR beta chain was profiled in a study of response to subunit inactivated influenza vaccine. Study observations and caveats: The study's authors posited that every seasonal influenza vaccination enlists few new T cells.

Via MiXCR, TCRdb re-called the RT-PCR reads, giving one row per CDR3 protein. The repertoire holds more than 550,000 distinct CDR3 sequences, roughly 10% seen once, with roughly 10% in the top ten. This clonotype was found a few times. Its antigen is undetermined. V shed 6 bases, J shed 0 bases, and the junction held 11 bases outside the gene matches. CDR3 size: 16 residues. Germline CDR1 MNHEY, CDR2 SVGEGT. This TCR was sampled from a man aged 45-65 years who received an inactivated influenza vaccine. This specimen consisted of PBMCs from blood, obtained on the day of vaccination. V is TRBV6-2 or TRBV6-3 and J is TRBJ2-7; 7 nucleotides align to TRBD2. CDR3 nucleotides: TGTGCCAGCAGCTCATCTCCCCAGCGGGACTCCTACGAGCAGTACTTC. Amino acids: CASSSSPQRDSYEQYF.